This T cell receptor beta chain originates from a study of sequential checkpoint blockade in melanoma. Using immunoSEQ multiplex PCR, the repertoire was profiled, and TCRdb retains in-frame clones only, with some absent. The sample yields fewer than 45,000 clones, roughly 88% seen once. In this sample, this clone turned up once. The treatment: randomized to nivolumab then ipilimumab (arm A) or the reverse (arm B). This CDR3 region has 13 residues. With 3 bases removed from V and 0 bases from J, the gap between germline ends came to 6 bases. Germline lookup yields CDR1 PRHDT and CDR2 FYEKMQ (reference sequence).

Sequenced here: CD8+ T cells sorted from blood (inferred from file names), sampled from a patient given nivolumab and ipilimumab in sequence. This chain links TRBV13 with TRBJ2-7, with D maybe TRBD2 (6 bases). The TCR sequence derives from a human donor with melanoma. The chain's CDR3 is CASSLTSSYEQYF. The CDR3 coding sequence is TGTGCCAGCAGCTTGACTAGCTCCTACGAGCAGTACTTC. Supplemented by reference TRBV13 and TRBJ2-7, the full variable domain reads AAGVIQSPRHLIKEKRETATLKCYPIPRHDTVYWYQQGPGQDPQFLISFYEKMQSDKGSIPDRFSAQQFSDYHSELNMSSLELGDSALYFCASSLTSSYEQYFGPGTRLTVT.